The 27 T cell receptor beta chains in this list originate from one sample, sequenced in a study of OX40 agonist ivuxolimab in advanced cancers. Library prep was done by the immunoSEQ multiplex PCR assay. Drawn from immuneACCESS, this table holds only the in-frame rearrangements with V and J called that TCRdb kept. Clones are partly lost; checked studies trace under half to an unresolved V gene and leave the rest unexplained. This sample holds some 23,000 clones; just over 90% were observed only once. 49% of the sample comes from the top ten. The specimen comprised CD4+ or CD8+ T cells sorted from blood, sampled in a trial of the OX40 agonist ivuxolimab. These receptors all stem from an adult with an advanced solid tumor such as melanoma, head and neck, liver or kidney cancer.

The chain joins TRBV19 to TRBJ2-1; 7 bases map to TRBD1. With V trimmed by 5 bases and J by 0 bases, 4 bases remained unmatched. Germline V gene data show CDR1 as LNHDA and CDR2 as SQIVND (reference sequence). The CDR3 loop spans 15 amino acids. CDR3: CASSPTGSSYNEQFF. The CDR3 nucleotides read TGTGCCAGTAGTCCGACAGGGAGCTCCTACAATGAGCAGTTCTTC.

J is TRBJ2-2 and V is TRBV7-8; D is unclear. Germline V gene lookup returns CDR1 SGHVS and CDR2 FQNEAQ. This CDR3 is 13 amino acids long. The V end lost 5 bases, the J end lost 6 bases, and 10 bases lay between the germline ends. CDR3 sequence (DNA): TGTGCCAGCAGCCCAACAGCCGCCGGGGAGCTGTTTTTT. This codes for CASSPTAAGELFF. The complete variable domain, with remaining parts taken from reference TRBV7-8 and TRBJ2-2, reads GAGVSQSPRYKVAKRGQDVALRCDPISGHVSLFWYQQALGQGPEFLTYFQNEAQLDKSGLPSDRFFAERPEGSVSTLKIQRTQQEDSAVYLCASSPTAAGELFFGEGSRLTVL.

The chain carries TRBV7-8 and TRBJ2-7; D might be TRBD2 (6 bases). Trimming removed 5 bases at V and 0 bases at J, with 11 bases between. The length of the CDR3 is 14 residues. Germline CDR1 is SGHVS and CDR2 is FQNEAQ. This chain's CDR3 is CASSTRRDSYEQYF. CDR3 bases: TGTGCCAGCAGCACCCGGAGGGACTCCTACGAGCAGTACTTC.

This clone has only one observation. The V gene is TRBV10-3, the J gene TRBJ1-1, with 7 bases fitting TRBD1. The CDR3 is made up of 14 amino acids. J was trimmed by 1 base and V by 6 bases; bases with no gene match: 5. CDR1 is ENHRY and CDR2 is SYGVKD in the germline V gene. CDR3: CAIRAGGENTEAFF. CDR3 in DNA: TGTGCCATCAGAGCAGGGGGGGAGAACACTGAAGCTTTCTTT.

The chain uses TRBV19 and TRBJ2-7, with 7 bases identical to TRBD2. There are 13 residues in the CDR3. Germline trimming cut 4 bases from V and 5 bases from J; bases unmatched to any gene: 5. Looked up from germline, CDR1 is LNHDA and CDR2 is SQIVND (reference sequence). CDR3 sequence (DNA): TGTGCCAGTAGTAATCGACTAGCCCACGAGCAGTACTTC. This codes for CASSNRLAHEQYF.

The chain links TRBV7-9 to TRBJ2-1, with 8 bases matching TRBD2. CDR3 size: 16 residues. V was clipped by 5 bases and J by 3 bases; unmatched bases: 9. Germline V gene sequence: CDR1 SEHNR, CDR2 FQNEAQ (reference sequence). CDR3 region: CASSRGGGPGYNEQFF. The CDR3 coding sequence is TGTGCCAGCAGCCGAGGCGGGGGGCCCGGCTACAATGAGCAGTTCTTC.

This rearrangement joins TRBV6-6 to TRBJ2-7; D perhaps matches TRBD2 (6 bases). Germline V lookup: CDR1 MNHNY, CDR2 SVGAGI (reference sequence). The CDR3 has 13 amino acids. Trimming removed 2 bases from V and 5 bases from J, with 10 bases in between. The CDR3 region is CASSYRETDEQYF. The CDR3 DNA reads TGTGCCAGCAGTTACCGGGAGACGGACGAGCAGTACTTC.

The chain combines TRBV4-2 with TRBJ2-2; the match to TRBD2 covers 13 bases. The CDR3 is 18 residues long. Germline loops: CDR1 LGHNA, CDR2 YNFKEQ. Trimming took 3 bases from V and 4 from J; bases not matched to a gene: 8. CDR3 nucleotide sequence: TGTGCCAGCAGCCAGGAACTAGCGGGAGGGCCAAGCACCGGGGAGCTGTTTTTT. It yields the protein CASSQELAGGPSTGELFF.

The chain is built from TRBV7-9 and TRBJ2-1; D may be TRBD1 or TRBD2 (5 bases each). Germline CDR1 is SEHNR and CDR2 is FQNEAQ (reference sequence). V was clipped by 0 bases and J by 16 bases, with 19 bases between them. This CDR3 has 14 residues. CDR3 sequence: CASSLARLGDDGFF. As DNA, the CDR3 is TGTGCCAGCAGCTTAGCGAGGTTGGGGGATGATGGTTTCTTC.

This chain joins TRBV6-1 and TRBJ1-1; TRBD1 matches 8 bases. The CDR3 is 15 amino acids. V shed 3 bases and J 6 bases; nucleotides not matched to a gene: 9. Germline CDR1 and CDR2: MNHNS and SASEGT. DNA of the CDR3: TGTGCCAGCAGTGAGGACAGGGCGCCAGTGGCTGAAGCTTTCTTT. Residues: CASSEDRAPVAEAFF.

This chain joins TRBV6-5 and TRBJ1-2; D gene uncertain. The CDR3 is made up of 12 amino acids. Deletions cut 2 bases from V and 9 bases from J, with 10 bases between. Germline V CDR1 and CDR2: MNHEY, SVGAGI. The CDR3 DNA reads TGTGCCAGCAGTTACCCCAGAGGGAGCTACACCTTC. It encodes CASSYPRGSYTF.

The chain couples TRBV7-6 to TRBJ2-7, with TRBD2 matching over 14 bases. J lost 6 bases, V lost 5 bases, and 6 bases had no gene match. From germline, CDR1 is SGHVS and CDR2 FNYEAQ. The CDR3 length is 15 residues. The DNA of the CDR3 is TGTGCCAGCAGCGTCGGACTAGCGGGAGGAGGCGAGCAGTACTTC. It translates to CASSVGLAGGGEQYF. Complete variable domain (other parts from reference TRBV7-6 and TRBJ2-7): GAGVSQSPRYKVTKRGQDVALRCDPISGHVSLYWYRQALGQGPEFLTYFNYEAQQDKSGLPNDRFSAERPEGSISTLTIQRTEQRDSAMYRCASSVGLAGGGEQYFGPGTRLTVT.

The CDR3 sequence: CASSLGQKETQYF. CDR3 in DNA: TGCGCCAGCAGCTTGGGACAGAAAGAGACCCAGTACTTC. The rearrangement joins TRBV5-1 to TRBJ2-5; possibly TRBD1 for D (5 bases). V was trimmed by 0 bases and J by 3 bases, leaving 6 bases between them. The CDR3 is 13 residues long. CDR1 is SGHRS, CDR2 YFSETQ, per germline. The variable domain in full, with the rest retrieved from reference TRBV5-1 and TRBJ2-5, is KAGVTQTPRYLIKTRGQQVTLSCSPISGHRSVSWYQQTPGQGLQFLFEYFSETQRNKGNFPGRFSGRQFSNSRSEMNVSTLELGDSALYLCASSLGQKETQYFGPGTRLLVL.

The chain uses TRBV5-1 and TRBJ2-7; 13 bases agree with TRBD2. V trimming: 2 bases; J trimming: 0 bases; junction bases outside the gene matches: 5. CDR3 size: 17 residues. Germline V gene sequence: CDR1 SGHRS, CDR2 YFSETQ. CDR3 nucleotides: TGCGCCAGCAGCTTAGGACTAGCGGGGGATTTCTCCTACGAGCAGTACTTC. Translated: CASSLGLAGDFSYEQYF.

This chain joins TRBV20-1 and TRBJ2-1; D unclear. This CDR3 spans 11 amino acids. V was trimmed by 6 bases and J by 4 bases, leaving 7 bases between them. In germline, CDR1 is DFQATT, CDR2 SNEGSKA (reference sequence). CDR3 amino acids: CSAREYNEQFF. The CDR3 DNA is TGCAGTGCCCGAGAATACAATGAGCAGTTCTTC.

The V and J genes are TRBV5-6 and TRBJ2-2; possible D gene TRBD1, 6 bases. V was clipped by 4 bases and J by 1 base, with 17 bases between them. The CDR3 contains 17 residues. Germline V gives CDR1 SGHDT, CDR2 YYEEEE. The CDR3 is CASSARAGALNTGELFF. The CDR3 DNA is TGTGCCAGCAGCGCGAGGGCAGGGGCGCTGAACACCGGGGAGCTGTTTTTT.

The chain links TRBV6-1 to TRBJ1-5; D not certain. This CDR3 contains 13 residues. Trimming removed 1 base at V and 6 bases at J, with 7 bases between. Germline CDR1 and CDR2: MNHNS and SASEGT. Here the CDR3 reads CASSEVRSQPQHF. In DNA form, the CDR3 reads TGTGCCAGCAGTGAAGTCCGTAGTCAGCCCCAGCATTTT.

The rearrangement joins TRBV4-1 to TRBJ2-3; TRBD2 matches at 13 bases. Germline assignment: CDR1 MGHRA and CDR2 YSYEKL. Germline trimming cut 6 bases from V and 0 bases from J; bases unmatched to any gene: 9. The CDR3 extends over 18 amino acids. In nucleotides, the CDR3 is TGCGCCAGCAGTATGGGACTAGCGGGGCTACCAAGCACAGATACGCAGTATTTT. It translates to CASSMGLAGLPSTDTQYF.

The chain joins TRBV5-1 to TRBJ2-1; D may match TRBD1 or TRBD2 (5 bases each). Germline V lookup: CDR1 SGHRS, CDR2 YFSETQ. Trimming removed 0 bases at V and 3 bases at J, with 10 bases between. This CDR3 is 15 amino acids long. Here the CDR3 DNA reads TGCGCCAGCAGCTTGGGGGGACCATACTACAATGAGCAGTTCTTC. This encodes CASSLGGPYYNEQFF.

V gene TRBV5-1 combines with J gene TRBJ1-2; D might be TRBD1 (5 bases). The CDR3 totals 14 residues. The V gene's germline CDR1 is SGHRS and CDR2 YFSETQ. Trimming took off 4 bases at V and 4 bases at J, with 14 bases between the two ends. The CDR3 DNA reads TGCGCCAGCAGCCCAGTGACAGAGGGCTATGGCTACACCTTC. This translates into CASSPVTEGYGYTF.

V gene TRBV6-6 combines with J gene TRBJ2-2, with D possibly being TRBD2 (6 bases). The CDR3 runs 16 residues. V shed 6 bases and J shed 0 bases, with 14 bases lying between them. Germline V gene sequence: CDR1 MNHNY, CDR2 SVGAGI (reference sequence). The CDR3 region is CASRPPGLPNTGELFF. In nucleotides, the CDR3 is TGTGCCAGCAGACCTCCGGGACTGCCGAACACCGGGGAGCTGTTTTTT.

The CDR3 DNA follows: TGTGCCAGCAGCTATAGGAACAGACCTCAATACGAGCAGTACTTC. Its translation is CASSYRNRPQYEQYF. The V and J genes are TRBV7-8 and TRBJ2-7; D gene unclear. Germline V gene lookup returns CDR1 SGHVS and CDR2 FQNEAQ. The CDR3 runs 15 residues. Trimming took off 4 bases at V and 4 bases at J, with 17 bases between the two ends.

The CDR3 is CASSPLGAGGTETQYF. The CDR3 bases are TGTGCCAGCAGCCCGCTAGGGGCAGGGGGGACGGAGACCCAGTACTTC. The chain couples TRBV7-9 to TRBJ2-5; tentatively, D is TRBD1 (7 bases). The ends were cut back, 5 bases at V and 5 bases at J, with 21 bases in the middle. Germline loops: CDR1 SEHNR, CDR2 FQNEAQ (reference sequence). This CDR3 is 16 amino acids long.

The rearrangement joins TRBV5-6 to TRBJ1-5, with D unresolved. Germline CDR1 SGHDT, CDR2 YYEEEE. This CDR3 has 13 residues. V lost 4 bases to trimming and J lost 7 bases, with 12 bases between them. CDR3 region: CASSPPEGQPQHF. In DNA, the CDR3 is TGTGCCAGCAGCCCACCCGAGGGACAGCCCCAGCATTTT.

The genes are TRBV10-2 and TRBJ2-1, with TRBD2 matching 7 bases. V lost 6 bases and J lost 6; bases outside the gene matches: 8. CDR1 and CDR2 from the germline V gene are WSHSY and SAAADI. The CDR3 extends over 14 amino acids. The CDR3 DNA reads as TGCGCCAGCAGGACTAGCCCCGGAGTCAATGAGCAGTTCTTC. Translation: CASRTSPGVNEQFF.

The rearrangement links TRBV19 to TRBJ2-1, with 12 positions matching TRBD2. This CDR3 contains 21 residues. J lost 0 bases, V lost 3 bases, and 15 bases had no gene match. Germline V gene lookup returns CDR1 LNHDA and CDR2 SQIVND (reference sequence). The DNA of the CDR3 is TGTGCCAGTAGTATTGATGGTGGAGGACTAGCGGGGCCAAGCTCCTACAATGAGCAGTTCTTC. Residues: CASSIDGGGLAGPSSYNEQFF.

The rearrangement links TRBV28 to TRBJ1-2; the D gene is possibly TRBD1 (5 bases). This CDR3 has 14 amino acids. The germline V and J ends were trimmed by 7 bases and 6 bases, with 18 bases remaining between them. Germline-derived CDR1 and CDR2 are MDHEN and SYDVKM. CDR3 nucleotide sequence: TGTGCCAGCACCGTCGACGGGGGAATCGATGGCTACACCTTC. It codes for CASTVDGGIDGYTF.